The present T cell receptor beta chain was sequenced within a study of early T cells in non-severe SARS-CoV-2 infection. Study outcomes and limitations: A preference for anti-spike CD8 responses marked VDJdb matching, which missed private and CD4 specificities.

V gave up 1 base and J gave up 10 bases, with 10 bases separating them. CDR3 length: 12 amino acids. Germline CDR1 and CDR2: LGHNT and FRNRAP. cDNA molecules, individually, were tagged with unique molecular identifiers. TCRdb reprocessed the 5' RACE reads with MiXCR, giving one entry per CDR3 protein. Of more than 20,000 distinct CDR3 sequences listed, more than 4% are singletons. This clonotype was recorded a few times. The antigen is unknown. This receptor was taken from an adult who was a healthcare worker with PCR-confirmed SARS-CoV-2 infection or an uninfected control (not recorded which). Sequenced input: whole blood. V gene TRBV12-5 combines with J gene TRBJ1-1; D gene uncertain. CDR3 residues: CASGLGPGLAFF. DNA for the CDR3: TGTGCTAGTGGTTTGGGGCCGGGGTTAGCTTTCTTT.